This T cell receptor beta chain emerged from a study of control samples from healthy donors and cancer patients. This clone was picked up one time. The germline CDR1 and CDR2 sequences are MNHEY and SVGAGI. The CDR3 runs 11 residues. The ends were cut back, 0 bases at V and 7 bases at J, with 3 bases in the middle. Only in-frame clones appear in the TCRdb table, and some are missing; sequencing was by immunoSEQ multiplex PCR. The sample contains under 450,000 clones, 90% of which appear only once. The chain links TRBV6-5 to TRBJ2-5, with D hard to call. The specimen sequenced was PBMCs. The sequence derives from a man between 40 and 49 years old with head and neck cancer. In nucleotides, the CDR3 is TGTGCCAGCAGTTACTCAGGGACCCAGTACTTC. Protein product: CASSYSGTQYF.